A selection of T cell receptor beta chains follows, all from one sample in a study of T cell repertoires in cytomegalovirus infection. Their antigens are not known. MiXCR, applied by TCRdb to the reads, yields one record per CDR3 protein. The table includes some 310,000 distinct CDR3 sequences, more than 20% detected once. The sample was cultured PBMCs, taken from culture after CMV antigen stimulation. The receptor source for this set is a human donor in good health (CMV status not recorded). Some clones in this sample may be carry-over from other donors' samples. CDR3s include the opening cysteine and the closing phenylalanine or tryptophan. D genes are given only for firm matches. The size entry is marked missing in some rows and otherwise reads once, few, many or a size class.

D	J	V	size	CDR3
NA	TRBJ2-1	TRBV27	NA	CASSLGQSGGEQFF
TRBD1	TRBJ2-3	TRBV2	once	CATSSRDRADTQYF
NA	TRBJ1-4	TRBV4-3	NA	CASSDRGQAASEKLFF
TRBD1	TRBJ2-1	TRBV7-2	NA	CASGGGTGTYNEQFF
NA	TRBJ1-1	TRBV5-1	NA	CASSFHPRMNTEAFF
NA	TRBJ1-3	TRBV12-3/TRBV12-4	NA	CASSLEGRSGNTIYF
NA	TRBJ1-4	TRBV7-8	few	CASRRGVGDEKLFF
TRBD2	TRBJ2-3	TRBV27	few	CASSPGRSGRDTQYF
TRBD2	TRBJ2-1	TRBV19	few	CASSPGLAGGWNEQFF
TRBD2	TRBJ2-5	TRBV20-1	NA	CSAPEIAGVETQYF
NA	TRBJ2-2	TRBV6-1	few	CASGYLTTGELFF
TRBD1	TRBJ2-1	TRBV7-2	many	CASSPTRDRSYYNEQFF
NA	TRBJ1-2	TRBV28	NA	CASSMGTAYGYTF
NA	TRBJ2-2	TRBV6-1	few	CASSGTSGIGELFF
TRBD1	TRBJ1-2	TRBV7-2	many	CASSLTSGRQGADYGYTF
TRBD2	TRBJ2-1	TRBV2	NA	CASSGPLAGGHNEQFF
TRBD1	TRBJ2-2	TRBV6-2/TRBV6-3	few	CASSRQGNRGELFF